This is a list of T cell receptor beta chains from one sample in a study of cytomegalovirus exposure and HLA in healthy donors. Clones were sequenced by immunoSEQ multiplex PCR, and TCRdb holds only the in-frame ones, with some missing. The sample has about 280,000 clones; around nine tenths are singletons. The sequenced sample consisted of PBMCs. The receptors derive from a woman younger than 30 in good health and CMV-seronegative. The CDR3 runs from the conserved cysteine through the conserved F or W. A D gene is named only where the DNA matches it firmly. Only some rows state a clone size, as once, few, many or a class for expanded clones.

j_call: TRBJ2-7; d_call: .; v_call: TRBV27; clone_size: few; cdr3_nt: TGTGCCAGCAGAGCCTGGGAGGCGCGGTACGAGCAGTACTTC; cdr3_aa: CASRAWEARYEQYF
j_call: TRBJ2-7; d_call: .; v_call: TRBV7-9; clone_size: once; cdr3_nt: TGTGCCAGCAGCTCCCCGACGGGGGTCCAGTACTTC; cdr3_aa: CASSSPTGVQYF
j_call: TRBJ2-1; d_call: TRBD2; v_call: TRBV9; clone_size: .; cdr3_nt: TGTGCCAGCAGCGATAGCGGGGGGCCTCCCTACAATGAGCAGTTCTTC; cdr3_aa: CASSDSGGPPYNEQFF
j_call: TRBJ1-6; d_call: TRBD1; v_call: TRBV7-2; clone_size: once; cdr3_nt: TGTGCCAGCAGCATACGGGGACAGCCAAATTCACCCCTCCACTTT; cdr3_aa: CASSIRGQPNSPLHF
j_call: TRBJ1-2; d_call: TRBD1; v_call: TRBV7-2; clone_size: .; cdr3_nt: TGTGCCAGCAGCTTAGGGGGCAGGGGGCCGGTTGGCTACACCTTC; cdr3_aa: CASSLGGRGPVGYTF
j_call: TRBJ2-2; d_call: .; v_call: TRBV5-1; clone_size: .; cdr3_nt: TGCGCCAGCAGGTGGACAGTGAACACCGGGGAGCTGTTTTTT; cdr3_aa: CASRWTVNTGELFF
j_call: TRBJ1-4; d_call: .; v_call: TRBV11-2; clone_size: .; cdr3_nt: TGTGCCAGCAGCTCCAGGCACTTATTAACTTTTGGGGAAAAACTGTTTTTT; cdr3_aa: CASSSRHLLTFGEKLFF
j_call: TRBJ1-4; d_call: TRBD1; v_call: TRBV27; clone_size: .; cdr3_nt: TGTGCCAGCAGTCCCATTCTGGGACAGGGCATTGAAAAACTGTTTTTT; cdr3_aa: CASSPILGQGIEKLFF
j_call: TRBJ2-7; d_call: .; v_call: TRBV4-2; clone_size: .; cdr3_nt: TGTGCCAGCAGCCAACCCGGGCGGACTGACGGCTACGAGCAGTACTTC; cdr3_aa: CASSQPGRTDGYEQYF
j_call: TRBJ2-1; d_call: TRBD2; v_call: TRBV18; clone_size: few; cdr3_nt: TGTGCCAGCTCACCAACTAGCGGGGGGGCCAATGAGCAGTTCTTC; cdr3_aa: CASSPTSGGANEQFF
j_call: TRBJ2-7; d_call: .; v_call: TRBV27; clone_size: .; cdr3_nt: TGTGCCAGCAGCCCCTATGGTACCTACGAGCAGTACTTC; cdr3_aa: CASSPYGTYEQYF
j_call: TRBJ2-7; d_call: .; v_call: TRBV7-8; clone_size: .; cdr3_nt: TGTGCCAGCAGCTTACAGGGCTCCTACTACGAGCAGTACTTC; cdr3_aa: CASSLQGSYYEQYF
j_call: TRBJ2-3; d_call: TRBD2; v_call: TRBV19; clone_size: once; cdr3_nt: TGTGCCAGTAGTACCTTAGCGGGGGGCCCCCCGGATACGCAGTATTTT; cdr3_aa: CASSTLAGGPPDTQYF
j_call: TRBJ1-2; d_call: .; v_call: TRBV6-1; clone_size: .; cdr3_nt: TGTGCCAGCAGCCCCGAGAGGAAGAACTATGGCTACACCTTC; cdr3_aa: CASSPERKNYGYTF
j_call: TRBJ2-1; d_call: .; v_call: TRBV9; clone_size: once; cdr3_nt: TGTGCCAGCAGCGGACCCCTGGGGGGGCCCAATGAGCAGTTCTTC; cdr3_aa: CASSGPLGGPNEQFF
j_call: TRBJ1-3; d_call: .; v_call: TRBV6-5; clone_size: .; cdr3_nt: TGTGCCAGCCTTTCGGACATCTCTGGAAACACCATATATTTT; cdr3_aa: CASLSDISGNTIYF
j_call: TRBJ1-3; d_call: TRBD1; v_call: TRBV30; clone_size: .; cdr3_nt: TGTGCCTGGTCCGGGACAGGGTCTGGAAACACCATATATTTT; cdr3_aa: CAWSGTGSGNTIYF